Below, 21 T cell receptor beta chains from the same sample are listed, as sequenced in a study of tumor-infiltrating lymphocytes in primary liver carcinoma. Researchers generated TCR beta cDNA from about 500 ng of total RNA, relying on a constant-region primer. Library construction for TCR beta comprised three nested multiplex PCR rounds performed with slightly modified ARM-PCR. For about 11 cycles apiece, the opening two PCR rounds ran with TRBV1-TRBV30 forward primers and a C-beta reverse primer. Using its own MiXCR run on the multiplex PCR reads, TCRdb lists one record per CDR3 protein. The repertoire has around 47,000 distinct CDR3 sequences, around 66% of them found once; the top ten carry about a fifth. Co-extracting RNA and DNA was done with about 20-34 mg of unsorted bulk tissue as input. The sequencing input was liver tumor tissue from sampling region 2. The subset denotes: tumor region T2, inferior pole. Every receptor here comes from a man in his forties with primary liver carcinoma and hepatitis B virus infection.

This clonotype is a singleton in its sample. Sequence at one end of the junction differs from germline and may be a read error. This rearrangement joins TRBV6-2 or TRBV6-3 to TRBJ2-3; 12 nucleotides line up with TRBD2. CDR1 and CDR2 (germline): MNHEY, SVGEGT. The CDR3 runs 16 residues. The CDR3: CASSYLAGGPADTRYF. As DNA, the CDR3 is TGTGCCAGCAGTTACCTAGCGGGAGGGCCGGCCGATACGCGGTATTTC.

On this clonotype: The conserved phenylalanine or tryptophan is not found at the CDR3 terminus, so this likely reflects a read error. It is unclear where the CDR3 begins or ends on the DNA, so no DNA is shown, and the CDR3 is as TCRdb lists it. The J gene is TRBJ2-1, the V gene TRBV11-2; TRBD1 is taken as the D call from the table, unchecked against the DNA. The germline gives CDR1 SGHAT, CDR2 FQNNGV. The CDR3 is 12 residues long, ends included. CDR3 protein: CASSYATGGKFI.

About this clonotype itself: The germline gene is not matched at one end of the junction; a read error may be the cause. This rearrangement joins TRBV12-3 or TRBV12-4 to TRBJ1-1, with 10 bases identical to TRBD1. The CDR3 totals 16 residues. CDR3 in amino acids: CTSSLWDRGMNTEAFF. Here the CDR3 DNA reads TGTACCAGCAGTTTATGGGACAGGGGTATGAACACTGAAGCTTTCTTT.

This clonotype occurred many times. The chain employs TRBV7-8 and TRBJ2-1; D ambiguous. Germline V lookup: CDR1 SGHVS, CDR2 FQNEAQ. The CDR3 is made up of 11 amino acids. Trimming cost V 4 bases and J 9 bases, with 7 bases left between them. CDR3 protein: CASSSVGEQFF. The CDR3 DNA reads TGTGCCAGCAGCTCCGTGGGTGAGCAGTTCTTC.

Details on this clonotype: The CDR3 ends on some other residue instead of the conserved phenylalanine or tryptophan, so this is likely a read error. The V gene is TRBV29-1, the J gene TRBJ1-5; 7 bases agree with TRBD1. CDR3 length: 12 residues. Germline CDR1 reads SQVTM; CDR2 reads ANQGSEA. CDR3 sequence reads: CIAGQGNQPQHS. Written as DNA, the CDR3 is TGCATCGCCGGACAGGGCAATCAGCCCCAGCATTCT.

This clonotype has just one count. No conserved phenylalanine or tryptophan ends this CDR3, so it is likely a read error. The V call is TRBV5-4, the J call TRBJ2-7; perhaps D is TRBD1 or TRBD2 (5 bases each). There are 13 residues in the CDR3. CDR1 and CDR2 from the germline V gene are SGHNT and YYREEE (reference sequence). Trimming took off 6 bases at V and 0 bases at J, with 10 bases between the two ends. This CDR3 reads CASNWDRSYEQYL. The CDR3 DNA reads TGTGCCAGCAACTGGGACCGCTCCTACGAGCAGTACTTG.

The chain combines TRBV30 with TRBJ1-4; D call uncertain. Germline V gene data show CDR1 as GTSNPN and CDR2 as SVGIG (reference sequence). The V gene lost 2 bases and the J gene lost 13 bases, with 14 bases spanning the gap. This CDR3 spans 12 amino acids. The CDR3 reads CAWSQSGDRLFF. The CDR3 DNA is TGTGCCTGGAGTCAGAGTGGTGATAGACTGTTTTTT.

The rearrangement joins TRBV11-3 to TRBJ2-1; no definite D call. Germline CDR1 SGHNT, CDR2 YENEEA. V lost 8 bases and J 5 bases, leaving 13 bases between the germline ends. CDR3 length: 13 residues. CDR3 loop: CASLGVSNNEQFF. In nucleotides, the CDR3 is TGTGCCAGCTTAGGCGTCTCGAACAATGAGCAGTTCTTC.

As for this clonotype: Compared with germline, one end of the junction differs, possibly owing to a read error. The chain uses TRBV2 and TRBJ2-1, with 11 bases aligning to TRBD2. The CDR3 runs to 15 residues. Germline assignment: CDR1 SNHLY and CDR2 FYNNEI. The CDR3 DNA reads TGTGCCAGCAGACCCATAGCGGGAGGGCCTAGTGAGCACTTCTTC. Its protein product is CASRPIAGGPSEHFF.

The table lists this clonotype with a count of one. A read error may account for a junction end that differs from germline. This sequence joins TRBV6-2 or TRBV6-3 and TRBJ2-7; D is possibly TRBD1 (7 bases). Germline V lookup: CDR1 MNHEY, CDR2 SVGEGT. This CDR3 spans 15 amino acids. Written as DNA, the CDR3 is TGTGCCAGCGGGGAAGGGGGCGGGGCCTCCTACAAGCAGTACTTC. Amino acid sequence: CASGEGGGASYKQYF.

Notes on this clonotype: Its ends do not fully match the called genes, so a read error is possible. This rearrangement joins TRBV5-1 to TRBJ2-3; D unclear. The germline gives CDR1 SGHRS, CDR2 YFSETQ. The CDR3 covers 16 residues. Here the CDR3 reads CASSLRTGGSIDTQYF. CDR3 DNA sequence: TGTGCCAGCAGCTTGAGGACGGGCGGCAGCATAGATACGCAGTATTTT.

As concerns this clonotype: Compared with germline, one end of the junction differs, possibly owing to a read error. The chain uses TRBV11-1 and TRBJ2-1; no definite D call. This CDR3 region has 14 residues. Germline-derived CDR1 and CDR2 are SGHAT and FQDESV (reference sequence). CDR3 region: CASTLGLSNNEQFF. The CDR3, as DNA: TGTGCCAGCACCTTAGGCCTGTCGAACAATGAGCAGTTCTTC.

This clonotype was detected once. The gene calls are TRBV6-6 and TRBJ2-7; 7 bases fit TRBD2. V lost 8 bases, J lost 2 bases, and 9 bases stayed unmatched. The CDR3 length is 14 residues. The germline V gene encodes CDR1 MNHNY and CDR2 SVGAGI (reference sequence). The CDR3 DNA is TGTGCCAGCTGCATAGCGGGCTCGGCCTACGAGCAGTACTTC. Its translation: CASCIAGSAYEQYF.

About this clonotype: Lacking the conserved final phenylalanine or tryptophan, this CDR3 likely reflects a read error. CDR3 bases: TGTGCCAGCAGCCAAGGCGCAGCTGGGGCCAACATCCTGACTTCC. Its protein is CASSQGAAGANILTS. The chain uses TRBV14 and TRBJ2-6; D perhaps matches TRBD1 (5 bases). Germline-derived CDR1 and CDR2 are SGHDN and FVKESK. The CDR3 length is 15 residues.

A remark on this clonotype: One junction end does not reproduce the germline sequence, and a read error may be involved. This sequence joins TRBV14 and TRBJ2-1, with a possible D match to TRBD1 (6 bases). CDR1 SGHDN and CDR2 FVKESK come from the germline V gene. This CDR3 is 17 amino acids long. The chain's CDR3 is CASSQEGQGMGYNELFF. The CDR3 DNA follows: TGTGCCAGCAGCCAAGAGGGTCAGGGGATGGGGTACAATGAGCTGTTCTTC.

About this clonotype itself: A read error may produce the germline difference seen at one junction end. The chain links TRBV5-1 to TRBJ2-1; 7 nucleotides line up with TRBD2. CDR1 and CDR2 from the germline V gene are SGHRS and YFSETQ. This CDR3 comprises 19 residues. Written as DNA, the CDR3 is TGCGCCAGCATCTTGGTTTCTTGGGAGGGGCGTCATCTCTACAATGGGCAGTTCTTC. Protein: CASILVSWEGRHLYNGQFF.

Details on this clonotype: The junction departs from the called germline gene at one end, perhaps through a read error. The rearrangement uses TRBV11-3 and TRBJ2-1; no definite D call. Germline assignment: CDR1 SGHNT and CDR2 YENEEA. The CDR3 has 14 amino acids. As DNA, the CDR3 is TGTGCTAGCAGCTTAGACGTCTCGATCAATGAGCAGTTCTTC. Amino acid sequence: CASSLDVSINEQFF.

This clonotype was counted between two and nine times. At one end the junction does not follow the germline gene, possibly because of a read error. This rearrangement joins TRBV4-1 to TRBJ1-5; no definite D call. Germline V gene lookup returns CDR1 MGHRA and CDR2 YSYEKL. There are 14 residues in the CDR3. The CDR3 protein is CATSQELPLRPQHF. The CDR3 coding sequence is TGCGCCACCAGCCAAGAACTCCCGCTGAGGCCCCAGCATTTT.

To note about this clonotype: At one of its ends the junction is not consistent with the germline gene, which may arise from a read error. This sequence joins TRBV19 and TRBJ2-7; 8 bases match TRBD2. CDR3 length: 14 residues. Germline assignment: CDR1 LNHDA and CDR2 SQIVND (reference sequence). CDR3 sequence reads: CVSSYQAGAYEQYF. DNA of the CDR3: TGTGTCAGTAGTTATCAAGCGGGAGCCTACGAGCAGTACTTC.

Turning to this clonotype: The final CDR3 position lacks the conserved phenylalanine or tryptophan, pointing to a likely read error. The rearrangement joins TRBV5-1 to TRBJ2-3, with D uncertain. This CDR3 has 14 residues. Germline loops: CDR1 SGHRS, CDR2 YFSETQ. V lost 2 bases and J 2 bases, leaving 9 bases between the germline ends. CDR3 bases: TGCGCCAGCAGCTTAGGCCATAACACAGATACGCAGTATCTT. Translating it yields CASSLGHNTDTQYL.

The gene calls are TRBV10-3 and TRBJ2-3; D is undetermined. CDR1 and CDR2 (germline): ENHRY, SYGVKD. V lost 11 bases to trimming and J lost 8 bases, with 17 bases between them. The CDR3 contains 12 residues. The CDR3 bases are TGTGCCTGTGGTAATGAAATAGGTACGCAGTATTTT. Translated: CACGNEIGTQYF.